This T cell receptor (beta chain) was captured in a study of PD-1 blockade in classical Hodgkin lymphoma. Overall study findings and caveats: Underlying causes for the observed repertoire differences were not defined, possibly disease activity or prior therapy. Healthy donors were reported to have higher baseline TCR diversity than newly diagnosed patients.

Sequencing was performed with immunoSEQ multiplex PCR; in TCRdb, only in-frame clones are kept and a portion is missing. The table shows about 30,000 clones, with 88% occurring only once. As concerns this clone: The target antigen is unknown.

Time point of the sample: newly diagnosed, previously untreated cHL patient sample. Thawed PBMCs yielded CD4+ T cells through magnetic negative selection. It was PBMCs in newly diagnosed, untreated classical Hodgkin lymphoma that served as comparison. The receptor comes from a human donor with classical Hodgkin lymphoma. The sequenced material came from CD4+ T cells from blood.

The CDR3 sequence: CASSLTPLNPGELFF. For the CDR3, the DNA is TGTGCCAGCAGCTTAACCCCCCTTAACCCCGGGGAGCTGTTTTTT. The chain couples TRBV7-2 to TRBJ2-2; no firm D call. CDR3 length: 15 amino acids. V shed 2 bases and J shed 6 bases, with 13 bases lying between them. Looked up from germline, CDR1 is SGHTA and CDR2 is FQGNSA.